This record concerns one T cell receptor (beta chain) sequence. Its antigen is unidentified. Other DNA sequences in this specimen translate into the identical CDR3. Deep was the level used in running the assay. Each subset's genomic DNA was split evenly across several immunoSEQ plates. Sequenced by immunoSEQ multiplex PCR; TCRdb stores in-frame clones only, minus some. The sample carries about 1.1 million clones, about 84% recorded once. The sample originates from a study of shared clonotypes between healthy human individuals. Findings and caveats of the study: Compared with memory subsets, naive subsets generally had larger estimated richness. Relative to their counterparts shared across all four donors, non-shared clonotypes exhibited diminished generation probabilities.

Germline V gives CDR1 SGHRS, CDR2 YFSETQ. This CDR3 is built from 14 residues. Germline trimming cut 3 bases from V and 4 bases from J; bases unmatched to any gene: 4. The chain joins TRBV5-1 to TRBJ1-2; 9 bases line up with TRBD1. Material for sequencing was memory CD4+ T cells from PBMCs. Indicated subset: CD45RA-negative fraction. This receptor was obtained from a man younger than 35 in good health. Some clones in this sample may be carry-over from other donors' samples. The CDR3 bases are TGCGCCAGCAGCTCGGGACAGGGATCCTATGGCTACACCTTC. Protein product: CASSSGQGSYGYTF.